One and the same sample provided the 8 T cell receptor beta chains below, sequenced in a study of T-cell reconstitution after alpha-beta-depleted transplantation in children. Unique molecular identifiers were used in preparing the TCRbeta library. TCRdb ran MiXCR on the PCR reads and lists one entry per CDR3 protein. The data hold about 830,000 distinct CDR3 sequences, with approximately 15% observed a single time. The source was PBMCs, mostly from graft donor cells, collected 360 days after TCRalphabeta/CD19-depleted stem cell transplant. All receptors come from a male patient between 5 and 17 years old who had a stem cell transplant for acute lymphoblastic leukemia, so the T cells may come from the graft donor.

This clonotype was observed at least ten times. The rearrangement joins TRBV15 to TRBJ2-7; D is unclear. Trimming stripped 2 bases from V and 4 bases from J, with 12 bases between. The CDR3 extends over 14 amino acids. Per the germline V gene, CDR1 is LNHNV and CDR2 is YYDKDF (reference sequence). The CDR3 reads CATSRRQTLYEQYF. CDR3 DNA sequence: TGTGCCACCAGCAGACGGCAGACCCTTTACGAGCAGTACTTC.

The chain has TRBV20-1 and TRBJ2-7; TRBD2 matches at 10 bases. Germline V lookup: CDR1 DFQATT, CDR2 SNEGSKA (reference sequence). The CDR3 runs 14 residues. The V segment lost 0 bases and the J segment 4 bases; nucleotides outside the gene matches: 3. This chain's CDR3 is CSARDSTSGYEQYF. CDR3 nucleotides: TGCAGTGCTAGAGACTCGACTAGCGGGTACGAGCAGTACTTC.

This clonotype was detected only a few times. The chain employs TRBV5-1 and TRBJ2-7, with D unresolved. The CDR3 is 14 amino acids. Germline V lookup: CDR1 SGHRS, CDR2 YFSETQ. The ends were cut back, 0 bases at V and 6 bases at J, with 13 bases in the middle. The CDR3 DNA reads TGCGCCAGCAGCTTGGCCAACAACCATCTCGAGCAGTACTTC. Protein sequence: CASSLANNHLEQYF.

There are many counts of this clonotype. The V call is TRBV20-1, the J call TRBJ2-7; D unclear. Germline CDR1 is DFQATT and CDR2 is SNEGSKA (reference sequence). V shed 6 bases and J shed 2 bases, with 5 bases lying between them. This CDR3 is 10 amino acids long. CDR3: CSAGPYEQYF. The CDR3 DNA follows: TGCAGTGCCGGACCCTACGAGCAGTACTTC.

This clonotype was detected a few times. The genes are TRBV7-9 and TRBJ2-2, with D hard to call. Germline CDR1 SEHNR, CDR2 FQNEAQ (reference sequence). This CDR3 is 15 amino acids long. Trimming left V 2 bases short and J 1 base short, with 8 bases between. The CDR3 loop is CASSLLQVNTGELFF. The DNA for the CDR3 is TGTGCCAGCAGCTTACTCCAGGTGAACACCGGGGAGCTGTTTTTT.

This chain joins TRBV7-9 and TRBJ2-5; 14 nucleotides agree with TRBD2. V gave up 7 bases and J gave up 5 bases; unmatched junction bases: 12. The CDR3 has 17 residues. In germline, CDR1 is SEHNR, CDR2 FQNEAQ (reference sequence). The CDR3 loop reads CASTASGTSGSWETQYF. The CDR3 nucleotides are TGTGCCAGCACCGCCTCCGGGACTAGCGGGAGTTGGGAGACCCAGTACTTC.

The V and J genes are TRBV7-9 and TRBJ2-7; D could derive from TRBD1 or TRBD2 (5 bases each). V lost 4 bases, J lost 0 bases, and 13 bases lay in between. CDR3 size: 15 residues. Germline CDR1 and CDR2: SEHNR and FQNEAQ (reference sequence). The CDR3 coding sequence is TGTGCCAGCAGCTCCCGGGACGGTAGCTCCTACGAGCAGTACTTC. Translating it yields CASSSRDGSSYEQYF.

The chain is built from TRBV6-1 and TRBJ2-5; no reliable D call. There are 15 residues in the CDR3. V lost 6 bases and J 4 bases, leaving 18 bases between the germline ends. CDR1 and CDR2 from the germline V gene are MNHNS and SASEGT. CDR3 sequence reads: CASSAATPGPETQYF. The CDR3 bases are TGTGCCAGCAGCGCCGCGACACCCGGACCAGAGACCCAGTACTTC.